This T cell receptor (beta chain) was sequenced for a study of shared clonotypes between healthy human individuals. Measured with immunoSEQ multiplex PCR; TCRdb has only the in-frame clones, and not every one. The sample contains about 480,000 clones, 75% to 80% of which appear only once. After removal of 0 bases from V and 4 bases from J, the junction contained 4 bases not matched to a gene. CDR3 length equals 15 residues. The germline V gene has CDR1 MNHEY and CDR2 SVGAGI. The genes are TRBV6-5 and TRBJ2-7; 9 bases line up with TRBD1. Sequencing was performed on PBMCs. This TCR was sampled from a woman in her thirties or forties in good health. Some clones in this sample may be carry-over from other donors' samples. The DNA of the CDR3 is TGTGCCAGCAGTTACTCGGGGACAGGGCAGTACGAGCAGTACTTC. Residues: CASSYSGTGQYEQYF.